A selection of T cell receptor beta chains follows, all from one sample in a study of cytomegalovirus exposure and HLA in healthy donors. Assay used: immunoSEQ multiplex PCR; TCRdb lists only in-frame clones, some missing. The sample holds roughly 300,000 clones; 75% to 90% are singletons and the top ten take approximately 0.84%. The specimen was PBMCs. The source is a young woman in good health and CMV-seronegative. The CDR3 runs from the conserved cysteine through the conserved F or W. Each record gives: D gene, clone size, J gene, V gene, CDR3 protein, CDR3 DNA. A D gene is named only where the DNA matches it firmly. Size values are once, few and many counts, or a class for expanded clones, and some rows have none.

d_call: TRBD2; clone_size: .; j_call: TRBJ2-3; v_call: TRBV29-1; cdr3_aa: CSVVLAGVPDTQYF; cdr3_nt: TGCAGCGTTGTACTAGCGGGAGTCCCAGATACGCAGTATTTT
d_call: .; clone_size: .; j_call: TRBJ2-7; v_call: TRBV18; cdr3_aa: CASSQTDLGEQYF; cdr3_nt: TGTGCCAGCTCCCAGACAGACCTTGGGGAGCAGTACTTC
d_call: TRBD2; clone_size: .; j_call: TRBJ2-7; v_call: TRBV7-8; cdr3_aa: CASSSRVAGVPPRGEQYF; cdr3_nt: TGTGCCAGCAGCTCTCGGGTAGCGGGAGTCCCGCCACGGGGGGAGCAGTACTTC
d_call: TRBD2; clone_size: .; j_call: TRBJ2-1; v_call: TRBV10-3; cdr3_aa: CAINRLAPYSYNEQFF; cdr3_nt: TGTGCCATCAACAGACTAGCTCCCTACTCCTACAATGAGCAGTTCTTC
d_call: TRBD1; clone_size: .; j_call: TRBJ1-2; v_call: TRBV28; cdr3_aa: CATVTGEEGYTF; cdr3_nt: TGTGCCACCGTGACAGGGGAGGAAGGCTACACCTTC
d_call: TRBD2; clone_size: .; j_call: TRBJ2-2; v_call: TRBV2; cdr3_aa: CASSGVAGPGELFF; cdr3_nt: TGTGCCAGCAGTGGGGTAGCGGGGCCCGGGGAGCTGTTTTTT
d_call: .; clone_size: .; j_call: TRBJ2-7; v_call: TRBV27; cdr3_aa: CASRTTGYSNEQYF; cdr3_nt: TGTGCCAGCAGGACGACAGGTTATTCCAACGAGCAGTACTTC
d_call: TRBD2; clone_size: .; j_call: TRBJ2-1; v_call: TRBV6-6; cdr3_aa: CASSYQGLAYEQFF; cdr3_nt: TGTGCCAGCAGTTACCAGGGACTAGCCTATGAGCAGTTCTTC
d_call: TRBD1; clone_size: .; j_call: TRBJ1-4; v_call: TRBV9; cdr3_aa: CASSRQGFEKLFF; cdr3_nt: TGTGCCAGCAGCCGACAGGGGTTTGAAAAACTGTTTTTT
d_call: .; clone_size: .; j_call: TRBJ2-1; v_call: TRBV9; cdr3_aa: CASSVTVAYNEQFF; cdr3_nt: TGTGCCAGCAGCGTAACGGTAGCCTACAATGAGCAGTTCTTC
d_call: .; clone_size: .; j_call: TRBJ2-3; v_call: TRBV5-1; cdr3_aa: CASSFATYTDTQYF; cdr3_nt: TGCGCCAGCAGCTTCGCTACCTACACAGATACGCAGTATTTT
d_call: TRBD2; clone_size: .; j_call: TRBJ2-1; v_call: TRBV2; cdr3_aa: CASSGGAVAGGPYNEQFF; cdr3_nt: TGTGCCAGCAGTGGGGGGGCGGTGGCGGGAGGGCCCTACAATGAGCAGTTCTTC
d_call: .; clone_size: .; j_call: TRBJ1-1; v_call: TRBV7-2; cdr3_aa: CASSLSGVNTEAFF; cdr3_nt: TGTGCCAGCAGCTTATCAGGGGTGAACACTGAAGCTTTCTTT
d_call: TRBD2; clone_size: .; j_call: TRBJ2-1; v_call: TRBV29-1; cdr3_aa: CSVEGLAGVLNEQFF; cdr3_nt: TGCAGCGTTGAGGGCCTAGCGGGAGTCCTCAATGAGCAGTTCTTC
d_call: TRBD1; clone_size: .; j_call: TRBJ1-1; v_call: TRBV7-9; cdr3_aa: CASSLSPGQELRTEAFF; cdr3_nt: TGTGCCAGCAGCTTGAGCCCGGGACAGGAGTTACGAACTGAAGCTTTCTTT
d_call: .; clone_size: .; j_call: TRBJ1-3; v_call: TRBV2; cdr3_aa: CASKYEGRAPSGNTIYF; cdr3_nt: TGTGCCAGCAAATATGAAGGCAGGGCGCCCTCTGGAAACACCATATATTTT
d_call: .; clone_size: .; j_call: TRBJ2-5; v_call: TRBV11-2; cdr3_aa: CASSSRPAGETQYF; cdr3_nt: TGTGCCAGCAGCTCTAGGCCCGCTGGGGAGACCCAGTACTTC
d_call: TRBD2; clone_size: .; j_call: TRBJ2-4; v_call: TRBV19; cdr3_aa: CASRKREAPGNIQYF; cdr3_nt: TGTGCCAGTAGAAAGCGGGAGGCCCCAGGGAACATTCAGTACTTC
d_call: .; clone_size: .; j_call: TRBJ2-3; v_call: TRBV2; cdr3_aa: CASQDLTDTQYF; cdr3_nt: TGTGCCAGCCAGGACTTGACAGATACGCAGTATTTT
d_call: TRBD1; clone_size: .; j_call: TRBJ1-4; v_call: TRBV18; cdr3_aa: CASSPQGASNEKLFF; cdr3_nt: TGTGCCAGCTCACCACAGGGGGCGTCTAATGAAAAACTGTTTTTT
d_call: .; clone_size: .; j_call: TRBJ1-5; v_call: TRBV15; cdr3_aa: CATSRDGQGGQPQHF; cdr3_nt: TGTGCCACCAGCAGAGATGGGCAGGGCGGTCAGCCCCAGCATTTT
d_call: TRBD2; clone_size: .; j_call: TRBJ2-7; v_call: TRBV2; cdr3_aa: CASSVSGSYYEQYF; cdr3_nt: TGTGCCAGCAGTGTTAGCGGGAGTTACTACGAGCAGTACTTC
d_call: .; clone_size: .; j_call: TRBJ1-1; v_call: TRBV2; cdr3_aa: CASGKDMNTEAFF; cdr3_nt: TGTGCCAGCGGAAAGGACATGAACACTGAAGCTTTCTTT
d_call: .; clone_size: .; j_call: TRBJ1-1; v_call: TRBV6-1; cdr3_aa: CASSDPAAGGTEAFF; cdr3_nt: TGTGCCAGCAGTGATCCGGCGGCGGGGGGCACTGAAGCTTTCTTT
d_call: .; clone_size: few; j_call: TRBJ1-1; v_call: TRBV27; cdr3_aa: CASSTTAATEAFF; cdr3_nt: TGTGCCAGCAGTACGACAGCCGCTACTGAAGCTTTCTTT
d_call: TRBD1; clone_size: .; j_call: TRBJ1-5; v_call: TRBV19; cdr3_aa: CASSISPGQRISYSNQPQHF; cdr3_nt: TGTGCCAGTAGTATATCCCCGGGACAGAGAATAAGCTATAGCAATCAGCCCCAGCATTTT
d_call: TRBD2; clone_size: .; j_call: TRBJ2-2; v_call: TRBV5-1; cdr3_aa: CASSLGTSGMNTGELFF; cdr3_nt: TGCGCCAGCAGCTTGGGGACTAGCGGCATGAACACCGGGGAGCTGTTTTTT
d_call: TRBD1; clone_size: .; j_call: TRBJ2-3; v_call: TRBV10-2; cdr3_aa: CASRQVGTGKWGRTDTQYF; cdr3_nt: TGCGCCAGCCGTCAGGTGGGGACAGGGAAGTGGGGTCGCACAGATACGCAGTATTTT
d_call: TRBD2; clone_size: .; j_call: TRBJ2-7; v_call: TRBV6-5; cdr3_aa: CASSPRLAGYEQYF; cdr3_nt: TGTGCCAGCAGCCCCCGACTAGCGGGATACGAGCAGTACTTC
d_call: TRBD2; clone_size: once; j_call: TRBJ2-3; v_call: TRBV4-3; cdr3_aa: CASSQGSSGHTDTQYF; cdr3_nt: TGCGCCAGCAGCCAAGGCTCTAGCGGACACACAGATACGCAGTATTTT
d_call: TRBD2; clone_size: .; j_call: TRBJ2-1; v_call: TRBV29-1; cdr3_aa: CSVGRRLAENNEQFF; cdr3_nt: TGCAGCGTTGGGCGCCGACTAGCGGAAAACAATGAGCAGTTCTTC
d_call: .; clone_size: .; j_call: TRBJ1-2; v_call: TRBV2; cdr3_aa: CASSKESSRYGYTF; cdr3_nt: TGTGCCAGCAGTAAGGAGAGCTCCCGATATGGCTACACCTTC
d_call: .; clone_size: .; j_call: TRBJ1-1; v_call: TRBV2; cdr3_aa: CASSEAGGDTEAFF; cdr3_nt: TGTGCCAGCAGTGAAGCGGGGGGGGACACTGAAGCTTTCTTT
d_call: .; clone_size: few; j_call: TRBJ2-7; v_call: TRBV13; cdr3_aa: CASSSGVSSYEQYF; cdr3_nt: TGTGCCAGCAGCTCCGGGGTTAGCTCCTACGAGCAGTACTTC
d_call: TRBD1; clone_size: .; j_call: TRBJ1-2; v_call: TRBV30; cdr3_aa: CAWSPGQGYGYTF; cdr3_nt: TGTGCCTGGAGTCCCGGACAGGGATATGGCTACACCTTC
d_call: TRBD1; clone_size: .; j_call: TRBJ2-7; v_call: TRBV9; cdr3_aa: CASSVTGQGRDEQYF; cdr3_nt: TGTGCCAGCAGCGTAACGGGACAGGGAAGGGACGAGCAGTACTTC
d_call: .; clone_size: .; j_call: TRBJ2-3; v_call: TRBV30; cdr3_aa: CAWSRGQSTDTQYF; cdr3_nt: TGTGCCTGGAGTAGAGGACAGAGCACAGATACGCAGTATTTT
d_call: .; clone_size: .; j_call: TRBJ2-1; v_call: TRBV7-2; cdr3_aa: CASSLGYPVYQGGEQFF; cdr3_nt: TGTGCCAGCAGCTTAGGGTATCCGGTATACCAAGGGGGTGAGCAGTTCTTC
d_call: .; clone_size: .; j_call: TRBJ1-2; v_call: TRBV5-4; cdr3_aa: CASSLAGSVYGYTF; cdr3_nt: TGTGCCAGCAGCTTGGCCGGGTCGGTCTATGGCTACACCTTC
d_call: TRBD1; clone_size: .; j_call: TRBJ1-3; v_call: TRBV7-2; cdr3_aa: CASSPTGGAGNTIYF; cdr3_nt: TGTGCCAGCAGCCCGACAGGGGGCGCTGGAAACACCATATATTTT
d_call: TRBD2; clone_size: many; j_call: TRBJ2-7; v_call: TRBV4-1; cdr3_aa: CASSPGLADEQYF; cdr3_nt: TGCGCCAGCAGCCCCGGACTAGCCGACGAGCAGTACTTC
d_call: .; clone_size: .; j_call: TRBJ1-1; v_call: TRBV7-8; cdr3_aa: CASSLWGGVNTEAFF; cdr3_nt: TGTGCCAGCAGCTTATGGGGGGGAGTAAACACTGAAGCTTTCTTT
d_call: .; clone_size: .; j_call: TRBJ2-7; v_call: TRBV6-6; cdr3_aa: CASTRGYEQYF; cdr3_nt: TGTGCCAGCACTAGGGGTTACGAGCAGTACTTC
d_call: .; clone_size: .; j_call: TRBJ2-1; v_call: TRBV13; cdr3_aa: CASSSRGFAYNEQFF; cdr3_nt: TGTGCCAGCAGCTCCCGCGGGTTCGCCTACAATGAGCAGTTCTTC
d_call: .; clone_size: .; j_call: TRBJ2-1; v_call: TRBV5-1; cdr3_aa: CASRMNKNNEQFF; cdr3_nt: TGCGCCAGCAGGATGAACAAGAACAATGAGCAGTTCTTC
d_call: TRBD2; clone_size: once; j_call: TRBJ2-3; v_call: TRBV19; cdr3_aa: CASSWGTPGLAGSTDTQYF; cdr3_nt: TGTGCCAGCTCCTGGGGGACCCCAGGACTAGCGGGGAGCACAGATACGCAGTATTTT
d_call: TRBD2; clone_size: .; j_call: TRBJ2-1; v_call: TRBV13; cdr3_aa: CASSPQSGDSWLRYNEQFF; cdr3_nt: TGTGCCAGCAGCCCGCAAAGCGGGGACTCCTGGCTACGATACAATGAGCAGTTCTTC
d_call: .; clone_size: .; j_call: TRBJ2-7; v_call: TRBV6-5; cdr3_aa: CASSRGGASDYEQYF; cdr3_nt: TGTGCCAGCAGTAGGGGGGGGGCCTCGGACTACGAGCAGTACTTC
d_call: TRBD2; clone_size: .; j_call: TRBJ2-5; v_call: TRBV27; cdr3_aa: CASSLLAGAMETQYF; cdr3_nt: TGTGCCAGCAGTTTACTAGCGGGAGCGATGGAGACCCAGTACTTC
d_call: .; clone_size: .; j_call: TRBJ2-5; v_call: TRBV18; cdr3_aa: CASSPSGVQETQYF; cdr3_nt: TGTGCCAGCTCACCATCCGGGGTACAAGAGACCCAGTACTTC
d_call: TRBD1; clone_size: once; j_call: TRBJ1-2; v_call: TRBV5-6; cdr3_aa: CASSFGLGQRDRDTF; cdr3_nt: TGTGCCAGCAGCTTCGGGTTAGGCCAGAGGGACAGGGACACCTTC
d_call: TRBD2; clone_size: few; j_call: TRBJ2-1; v_call: TRBV28; cdr3_aa: CASSPIAGGFNEQFF; cdr3_nt: TGTGCCAGCAGTCCCATAGCGGGAGGCTTCAATGAGCAGTTCTTC
d_call: TRBD2; clone_size: .; j_call: TRBJ2-3; v_call: TRBV28; cdr3_aa: CASSSRLAGGSDTQYF; cdr3_nt: TGTGCCAGCAGTTCGAGACTAGCGGGAGGGTCGGATACGCAGTATTTT
d_call: TRBD1; clone_size: .; j_call: TRBJ1-1; v_call: TRBV7-6; cdr3_aa: CASSRDRVNTEAFF; cdr3_nt: TGTGCCAGCAGCCGGGACAGGGTGAACACTGAAGCTTTCTTT
d_call: .; clone_size: .; j_call: TRBJ2-7; v_call: TRBV7-2; cdr3_aa: CASSLAGGSYEQYF; cdr3_nt: TGTGCCAGCAGCTTGGCAGGTGGCTCCTACGAGCAGTACTTC
d_call: .; clone_size: .; j_call: TRBJ1-1; v_call: TRBV30; cdr3_aa: CAWSPNTRGNTEAFF; cdr3_nt: TGTGCCTGGAGTCCTAATACAAGGGGGAACACTGAAGCTTTCTTT
d_call: .; clone_size: .; j_call: TRBJ1-3; v_call: TRBV2; cdr3_aa: CASSEGRSSGNTIYF; cdr3_nt: TGTGCCAGCAGTGAAGGGCGGAGCTCTGGAAACACCATATATTTT